This paragraph covers one T cell receptor beta chain sequence. Germline is not matched at one junction end, which may reflect a read error. The CDR3 contains 14 residues. Germline CDR1 reads MDHEN; CDR2 reads SYDVKM. These data belong to a study of cytomegalovirus exposure and HLA in healthy donors. As for the study in general: Earlier results showed approximately 110 million unique TCR beta sequences derived from some 180 million T cells.

The PCR employed 60 Vbeta primers together with 13 Jbeta primers. Only in-frame clones appear in the TCRdb table, and some are missing; sequencing was by immunoSEQ multiplex PCR. The data contain nearly 110,000 clones, about two thirds of them singletons. The origin of this receptor is a boy younger than 18 in good health and CMV-seronegative. This chain links TRBV28 with TRBJ1-5, with 10 bases identical to TRBD1. The sequenced sample consisted of PBMCs. Here the CDR3 reads CASSLWGQGQLQHF. DNA for the CDR3: TGTGCCAGCAGTTTGTGGGGACAGGGGCAGCTCCAGCATTTT. Full variable domain (rest looked up from reference TRBV28 and TRBJ1-5): DVKVTQSSRYLVKRTGEKVFLECVQDMDHENMFWYRQDPGLGLRLIYFSYDVKMKEKGDIPEGYSVSREKKERFSLILESASTNQTSMYLCASSLWGQGQLQHFGDGTRLSIL.